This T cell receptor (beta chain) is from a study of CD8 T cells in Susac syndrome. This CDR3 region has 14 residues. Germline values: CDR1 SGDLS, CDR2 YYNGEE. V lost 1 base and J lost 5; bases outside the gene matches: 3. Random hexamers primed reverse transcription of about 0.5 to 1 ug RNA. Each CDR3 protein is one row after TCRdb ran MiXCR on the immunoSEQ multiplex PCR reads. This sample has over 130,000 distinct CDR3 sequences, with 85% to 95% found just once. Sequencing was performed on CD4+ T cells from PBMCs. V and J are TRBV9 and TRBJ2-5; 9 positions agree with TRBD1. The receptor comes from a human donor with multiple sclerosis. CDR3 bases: TGTGCCAGCAGCGTATTAGGACAGGGGGAGACCCAGTACTTC. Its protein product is CASSVLGQGETQYF.